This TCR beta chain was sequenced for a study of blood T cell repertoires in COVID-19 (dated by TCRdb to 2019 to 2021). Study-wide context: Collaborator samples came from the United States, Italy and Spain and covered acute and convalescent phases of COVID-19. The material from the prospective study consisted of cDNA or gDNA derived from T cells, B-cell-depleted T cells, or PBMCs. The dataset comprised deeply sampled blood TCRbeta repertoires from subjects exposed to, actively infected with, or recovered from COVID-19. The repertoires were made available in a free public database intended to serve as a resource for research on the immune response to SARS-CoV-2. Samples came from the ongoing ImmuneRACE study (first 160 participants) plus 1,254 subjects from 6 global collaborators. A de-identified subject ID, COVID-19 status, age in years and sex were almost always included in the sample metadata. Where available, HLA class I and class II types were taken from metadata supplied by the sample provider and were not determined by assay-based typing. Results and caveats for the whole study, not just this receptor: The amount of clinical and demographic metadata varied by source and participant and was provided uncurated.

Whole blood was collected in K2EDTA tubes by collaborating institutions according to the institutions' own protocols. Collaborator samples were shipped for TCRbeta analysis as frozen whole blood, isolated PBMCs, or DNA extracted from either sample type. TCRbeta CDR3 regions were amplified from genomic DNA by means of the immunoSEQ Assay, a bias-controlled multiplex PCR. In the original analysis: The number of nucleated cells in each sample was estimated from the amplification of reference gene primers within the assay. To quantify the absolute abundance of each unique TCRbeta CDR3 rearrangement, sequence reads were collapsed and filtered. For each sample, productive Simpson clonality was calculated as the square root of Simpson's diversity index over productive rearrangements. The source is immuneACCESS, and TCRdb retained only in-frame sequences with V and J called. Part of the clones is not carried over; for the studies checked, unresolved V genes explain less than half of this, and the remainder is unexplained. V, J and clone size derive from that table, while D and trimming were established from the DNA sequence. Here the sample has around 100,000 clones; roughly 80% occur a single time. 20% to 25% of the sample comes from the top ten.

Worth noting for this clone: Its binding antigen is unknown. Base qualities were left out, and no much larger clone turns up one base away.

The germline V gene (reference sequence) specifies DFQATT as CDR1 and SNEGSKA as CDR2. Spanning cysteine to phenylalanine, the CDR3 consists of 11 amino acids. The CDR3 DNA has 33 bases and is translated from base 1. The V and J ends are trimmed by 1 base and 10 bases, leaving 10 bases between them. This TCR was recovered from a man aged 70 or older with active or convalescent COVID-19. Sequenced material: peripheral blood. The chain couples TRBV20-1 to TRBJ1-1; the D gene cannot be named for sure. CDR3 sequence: CSARVDYGAFF. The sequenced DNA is TGCAGTGCTAGAGTTGATTACGGAGCTTTCTTT.